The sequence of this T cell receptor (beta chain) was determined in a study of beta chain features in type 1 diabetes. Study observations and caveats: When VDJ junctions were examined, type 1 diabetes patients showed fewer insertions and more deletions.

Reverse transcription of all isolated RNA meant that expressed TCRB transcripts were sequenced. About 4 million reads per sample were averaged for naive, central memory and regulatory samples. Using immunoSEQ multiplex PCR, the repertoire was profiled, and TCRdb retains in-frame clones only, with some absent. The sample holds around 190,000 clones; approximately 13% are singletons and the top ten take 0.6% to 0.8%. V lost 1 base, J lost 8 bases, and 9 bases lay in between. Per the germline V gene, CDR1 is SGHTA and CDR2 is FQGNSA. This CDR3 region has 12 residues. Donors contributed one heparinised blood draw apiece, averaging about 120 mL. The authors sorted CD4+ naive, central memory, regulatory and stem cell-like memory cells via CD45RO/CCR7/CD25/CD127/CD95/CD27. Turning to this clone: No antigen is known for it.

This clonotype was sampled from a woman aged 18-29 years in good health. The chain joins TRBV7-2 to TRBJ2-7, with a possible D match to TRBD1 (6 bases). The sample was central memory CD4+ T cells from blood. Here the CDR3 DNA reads TGTGCCAGCAGCTTAGACAGGGCACAGCAGTACTTC. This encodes CASSLDRAQQYF.